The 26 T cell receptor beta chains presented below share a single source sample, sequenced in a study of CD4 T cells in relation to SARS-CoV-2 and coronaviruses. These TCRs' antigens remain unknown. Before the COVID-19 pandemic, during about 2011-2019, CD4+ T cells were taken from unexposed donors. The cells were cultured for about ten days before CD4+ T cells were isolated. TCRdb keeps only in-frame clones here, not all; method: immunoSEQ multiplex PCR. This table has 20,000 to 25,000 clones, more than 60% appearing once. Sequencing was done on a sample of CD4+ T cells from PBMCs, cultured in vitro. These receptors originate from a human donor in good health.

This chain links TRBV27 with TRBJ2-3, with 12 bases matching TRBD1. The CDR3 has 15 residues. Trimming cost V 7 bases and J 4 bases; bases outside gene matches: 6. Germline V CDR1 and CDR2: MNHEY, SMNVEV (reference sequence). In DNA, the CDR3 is TGTGCCAGCACCCATCGGGACAGGGGGCCAGATACGCAGTATTTT. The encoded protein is CASTHRDRGPDTQYF.

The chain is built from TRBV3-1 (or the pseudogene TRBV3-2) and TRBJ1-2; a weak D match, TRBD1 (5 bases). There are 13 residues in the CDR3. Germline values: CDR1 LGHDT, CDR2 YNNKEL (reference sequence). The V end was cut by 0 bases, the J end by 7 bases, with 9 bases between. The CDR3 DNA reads TGTGCCAGCAGCCAAGATGGGGCGGTTGGCTACACCTTC. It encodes CASSQDGAVGYTF.

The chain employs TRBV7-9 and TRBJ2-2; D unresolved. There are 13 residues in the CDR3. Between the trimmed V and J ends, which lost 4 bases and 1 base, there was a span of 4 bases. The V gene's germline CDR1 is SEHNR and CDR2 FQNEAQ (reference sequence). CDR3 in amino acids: CASSWKNTGELFF. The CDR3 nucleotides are TGTGCCAGCAGCTGGAAGAACACCGGGGAGCTGTTTTTT.

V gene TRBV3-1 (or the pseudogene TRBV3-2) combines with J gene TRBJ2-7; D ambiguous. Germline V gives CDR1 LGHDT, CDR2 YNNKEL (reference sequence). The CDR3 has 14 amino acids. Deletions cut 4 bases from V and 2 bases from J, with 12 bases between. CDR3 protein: CASSRDSGAYEQYF. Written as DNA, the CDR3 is TGTGCCAGCAGCCGCGATTCAGGCGCCTACGAGCAGTACTTC.

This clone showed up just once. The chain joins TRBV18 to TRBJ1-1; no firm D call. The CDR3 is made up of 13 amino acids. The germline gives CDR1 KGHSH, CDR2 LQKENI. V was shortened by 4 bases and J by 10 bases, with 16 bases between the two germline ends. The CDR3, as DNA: TGTGCCAGCTCACTCCTGTCAGATGTAGGAGCTTTCTTT. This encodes CASSLLSDVGAFF.

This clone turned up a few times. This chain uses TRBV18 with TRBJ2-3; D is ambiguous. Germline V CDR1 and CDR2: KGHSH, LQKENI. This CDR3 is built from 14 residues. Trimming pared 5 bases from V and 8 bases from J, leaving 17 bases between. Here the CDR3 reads CASSSNGPPATQYF. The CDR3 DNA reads TGTGCCAGCTCAAGTAACGGGCCACCAGCTACGCAGTATTTT.

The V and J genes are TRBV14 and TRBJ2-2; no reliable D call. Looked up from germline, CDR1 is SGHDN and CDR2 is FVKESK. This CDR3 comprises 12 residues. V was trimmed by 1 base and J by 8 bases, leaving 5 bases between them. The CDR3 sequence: CASSQAQGELFF. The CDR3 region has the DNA TGTGCCAGCAGCCAAGCTCAGGGGGAGCTGTTTTTT.

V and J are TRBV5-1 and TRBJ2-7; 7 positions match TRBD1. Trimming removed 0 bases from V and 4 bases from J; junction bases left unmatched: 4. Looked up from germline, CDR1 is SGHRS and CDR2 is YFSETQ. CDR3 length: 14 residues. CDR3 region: CASSLEGGLYEQYF. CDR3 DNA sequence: TGCGCCAGCAGCTTGGAAGGGGGCTTGTACGAGCAGTACTTC.

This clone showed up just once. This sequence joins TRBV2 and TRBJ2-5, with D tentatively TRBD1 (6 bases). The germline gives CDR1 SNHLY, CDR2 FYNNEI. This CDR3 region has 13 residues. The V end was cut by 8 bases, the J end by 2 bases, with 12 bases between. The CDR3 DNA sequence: TGTGCCAGCGGCCGGGACATACAAGAGACCCAGTACTTC. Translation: CASGRDIQETQYF.

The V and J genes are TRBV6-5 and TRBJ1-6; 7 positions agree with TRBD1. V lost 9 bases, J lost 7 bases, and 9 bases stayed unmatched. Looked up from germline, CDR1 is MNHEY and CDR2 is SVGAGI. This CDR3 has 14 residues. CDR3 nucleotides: TGTGCCAGTACGGCCGGGACAGAGAATTCACCCCTCCACTTT. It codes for CASTAGTENSPLHF.

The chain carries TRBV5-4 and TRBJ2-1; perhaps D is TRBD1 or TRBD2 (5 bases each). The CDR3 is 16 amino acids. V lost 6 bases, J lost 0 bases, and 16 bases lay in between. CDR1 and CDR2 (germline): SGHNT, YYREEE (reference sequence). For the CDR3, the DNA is TGTGCCAGCATGGTAAGGGGACCAAACTCCTACAATGAGCAGTTCTTC. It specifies CASMVRGPNSYNEQFF.

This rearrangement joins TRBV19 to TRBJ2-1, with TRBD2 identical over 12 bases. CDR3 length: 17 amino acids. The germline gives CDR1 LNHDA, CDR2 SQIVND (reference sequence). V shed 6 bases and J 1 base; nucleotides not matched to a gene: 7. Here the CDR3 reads CASSQTSGSRSYNEQFF. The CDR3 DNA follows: TGTGCCAGTAGCCAGACTAGCGGGAGTCGGTCCTACAATGAGCAGTTCTTC.

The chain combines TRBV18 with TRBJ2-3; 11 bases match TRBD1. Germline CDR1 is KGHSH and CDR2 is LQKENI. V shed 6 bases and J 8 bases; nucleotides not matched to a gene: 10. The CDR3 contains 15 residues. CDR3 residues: CASSLGQGALVTQYF. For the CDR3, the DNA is TGTGCCAGCTCCCTCGGACAGGGGGCCCTTGTTACGCAGTATTTT.

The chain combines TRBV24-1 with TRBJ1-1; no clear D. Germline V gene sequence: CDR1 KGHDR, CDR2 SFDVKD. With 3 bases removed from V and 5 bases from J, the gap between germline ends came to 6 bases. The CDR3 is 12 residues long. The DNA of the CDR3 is TGTGCCACCAGTGATACTAATACTGAAGCTTTCTTT. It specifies CATSDTNTEAFF.

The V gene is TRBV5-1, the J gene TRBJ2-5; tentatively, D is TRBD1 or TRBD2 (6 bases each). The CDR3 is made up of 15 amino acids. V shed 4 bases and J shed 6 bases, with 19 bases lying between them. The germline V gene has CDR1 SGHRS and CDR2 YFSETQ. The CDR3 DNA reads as TGCGCCAGCAGCGAGGGGTTGGGGGGACACCAGACCCAGTACTTC. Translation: CASSEGLGGHQTQYF.

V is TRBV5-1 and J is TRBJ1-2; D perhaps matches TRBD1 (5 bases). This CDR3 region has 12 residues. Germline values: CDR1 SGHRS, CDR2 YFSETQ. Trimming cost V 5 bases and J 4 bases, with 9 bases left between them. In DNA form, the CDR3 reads TGCGCCAGCAGTTCCCAGGGCTATGGCTACACCTTC. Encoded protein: CASSSQGYGYTF.

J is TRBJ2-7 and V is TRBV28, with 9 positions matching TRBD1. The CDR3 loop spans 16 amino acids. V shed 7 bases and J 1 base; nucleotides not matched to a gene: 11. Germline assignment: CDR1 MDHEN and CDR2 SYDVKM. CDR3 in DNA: TGTGCCAGCATTACTACAGGGGGCTTCGGATCCTACGAGCAGTACTTC. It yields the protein CASITTGGFGSYEQYF. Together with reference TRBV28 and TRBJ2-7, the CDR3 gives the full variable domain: DVKVTQSSRYLVKRTGEKVFLECVQDMDHENMFWYRQDPGLGLRLIYFSYDVKMKEKGDIPEGYSVSREKKERFSLILESASTNQTSMYLCASITTGGFGSYEQYFGPGTRLTVT.

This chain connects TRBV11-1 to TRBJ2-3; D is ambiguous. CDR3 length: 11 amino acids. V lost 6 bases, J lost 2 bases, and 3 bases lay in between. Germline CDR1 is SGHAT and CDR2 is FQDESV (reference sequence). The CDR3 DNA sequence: TGTGCCAGCAGTTACACAGATACGCAGTATTTT. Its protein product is CASSYTDTQYF.

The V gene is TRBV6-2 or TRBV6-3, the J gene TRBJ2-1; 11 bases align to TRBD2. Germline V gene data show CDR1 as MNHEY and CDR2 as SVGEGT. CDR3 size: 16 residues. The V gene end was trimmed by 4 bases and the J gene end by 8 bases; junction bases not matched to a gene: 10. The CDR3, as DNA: TGTGCCAGCAGTTTTTTTAGCGGGAGGGCCGTAGATGAGCAGTTCTTC. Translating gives CASSFFSGRAVDEQFF.

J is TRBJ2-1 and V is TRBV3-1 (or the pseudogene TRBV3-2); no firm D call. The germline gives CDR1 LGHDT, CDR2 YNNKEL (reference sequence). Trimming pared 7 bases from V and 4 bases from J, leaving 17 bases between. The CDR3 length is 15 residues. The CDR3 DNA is TGTGCCAGCACCGGTCGATGGGCGACTTACAATGAGCAGTTCTTC. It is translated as CASTGRWATYNEQFF.

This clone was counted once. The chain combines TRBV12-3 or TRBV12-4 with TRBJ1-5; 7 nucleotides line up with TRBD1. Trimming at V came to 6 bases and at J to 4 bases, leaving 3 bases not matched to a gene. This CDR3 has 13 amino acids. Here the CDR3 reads CASSPGQNQPQHF. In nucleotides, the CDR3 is TGTGCCAGCAGCCCGGGACAGAATCAGCCCCAGCATTTT.

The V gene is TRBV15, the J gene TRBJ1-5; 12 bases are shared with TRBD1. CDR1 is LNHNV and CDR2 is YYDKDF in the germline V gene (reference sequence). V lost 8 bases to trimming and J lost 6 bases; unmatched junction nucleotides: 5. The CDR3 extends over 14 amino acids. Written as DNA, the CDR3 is TGTGCCACCGGGACAGGGGGCTGGGGTCAGCCCCAGCATTTT. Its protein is CATGTGGWGQPQHF.

CDR3 sequence: CASSVGVRGTSNTEAFF. In nucleotides, the CDR3 is TGTGCCAGCAGCGTAGGCGTCAGGGGGACGTCGAACACTGAAGCTTTCTTT. The gene calls are TRBV9 and TRBJ1-1; 7 bases match TRBD1. The germline CDR1 and CDR2 sequences are SGDLS and YYNGEE. The CDR3 is made up of 17 amino acids. Germline trimming cut 0 bases from V and 1 base from J; bases unmatched to any gene: 9.

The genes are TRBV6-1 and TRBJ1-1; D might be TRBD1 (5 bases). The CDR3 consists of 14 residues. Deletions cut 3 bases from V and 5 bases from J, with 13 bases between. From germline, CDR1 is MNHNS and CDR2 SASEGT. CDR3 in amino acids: CASSEGPGGTEAFF. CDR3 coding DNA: TGTGCCAGCAGTGAGGGGCCTGGGGGAACTGAAGCTTTCTTT.

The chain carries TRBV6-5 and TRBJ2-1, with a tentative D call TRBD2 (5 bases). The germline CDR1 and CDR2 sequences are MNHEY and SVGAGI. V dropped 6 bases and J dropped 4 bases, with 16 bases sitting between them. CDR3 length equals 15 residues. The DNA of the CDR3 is TGTGCCAGCAGCCTGACGGACTCCGCGTACAATGAGCAGTTCTTC. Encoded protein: CASSLTDSAYNEQFF.

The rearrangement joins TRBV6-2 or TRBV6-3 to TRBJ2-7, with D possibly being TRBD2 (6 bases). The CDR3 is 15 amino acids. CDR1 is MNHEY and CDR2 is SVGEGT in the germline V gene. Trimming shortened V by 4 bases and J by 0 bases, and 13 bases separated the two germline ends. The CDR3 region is CASSSDGGGSYEQYF. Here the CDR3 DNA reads TGTGCCAGCAGTTCGGACGGGGGTGGCTCCTACGAGCAGTACTTC.